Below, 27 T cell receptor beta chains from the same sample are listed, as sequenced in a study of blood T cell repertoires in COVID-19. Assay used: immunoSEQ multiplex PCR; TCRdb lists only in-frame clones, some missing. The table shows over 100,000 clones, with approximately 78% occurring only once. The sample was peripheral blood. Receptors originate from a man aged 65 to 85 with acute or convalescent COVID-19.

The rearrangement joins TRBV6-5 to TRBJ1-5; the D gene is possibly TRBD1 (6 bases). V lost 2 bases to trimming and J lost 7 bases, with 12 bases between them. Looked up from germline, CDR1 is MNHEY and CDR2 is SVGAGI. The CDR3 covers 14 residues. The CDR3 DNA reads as TGTGCCAGCAGTTACGCTAGGACAGCCCAGCCCCAGCATTTT. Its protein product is CASSYARTAQPQHF.

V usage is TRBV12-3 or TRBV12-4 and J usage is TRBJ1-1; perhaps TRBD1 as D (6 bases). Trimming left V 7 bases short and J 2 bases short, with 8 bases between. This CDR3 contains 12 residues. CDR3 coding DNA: TGTGCCAGCATAGGGGGAAACACTGAAGCTTTCTTT. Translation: CASIGGNTEAFF.

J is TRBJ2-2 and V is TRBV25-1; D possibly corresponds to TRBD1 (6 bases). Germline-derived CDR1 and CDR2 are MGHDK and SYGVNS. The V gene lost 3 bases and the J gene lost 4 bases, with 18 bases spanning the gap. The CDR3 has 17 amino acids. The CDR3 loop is CASSDLIVGGITGELFF. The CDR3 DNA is TGTGCCAGCAGTGACCTCATAGTTGGGGGCATCACCGGGGAGCTGTTTTTT.

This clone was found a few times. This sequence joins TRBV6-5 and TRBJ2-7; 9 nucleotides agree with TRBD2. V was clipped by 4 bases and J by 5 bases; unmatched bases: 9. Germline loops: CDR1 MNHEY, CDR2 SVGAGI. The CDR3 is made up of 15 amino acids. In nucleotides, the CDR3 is TGTGCCAGCAGTTCGACCCCCAGCGGGAGGAACGAGCAGTACTTC. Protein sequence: CASSSTPSGRNEQYF.

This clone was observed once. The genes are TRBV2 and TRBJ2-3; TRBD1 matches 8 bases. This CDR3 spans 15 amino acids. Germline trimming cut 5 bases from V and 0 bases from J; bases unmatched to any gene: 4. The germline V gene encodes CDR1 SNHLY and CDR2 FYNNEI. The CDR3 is CASSPRDRSTDTQYF. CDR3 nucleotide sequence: TGTGCCAGCAGTCCTAGGGACAGGAGCACAGATACGCAGTATTTT.

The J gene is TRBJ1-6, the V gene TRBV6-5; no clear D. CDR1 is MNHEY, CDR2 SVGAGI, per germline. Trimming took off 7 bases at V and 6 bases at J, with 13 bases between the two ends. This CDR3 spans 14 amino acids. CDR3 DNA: TGTGCCAGCAATCGGGTGGAGGGTAATTCACCCCTCCACTTT. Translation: CASNRVEGNSPLHF.

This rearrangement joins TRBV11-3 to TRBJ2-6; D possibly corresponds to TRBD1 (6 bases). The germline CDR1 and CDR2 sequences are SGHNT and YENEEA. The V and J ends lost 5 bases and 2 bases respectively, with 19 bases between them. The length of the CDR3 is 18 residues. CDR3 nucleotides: TGTGCCAGCAGCAAACGGACAGTGAATAGTCCTGGGGCCAACGTCCTGACTTTC. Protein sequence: CASSKRTVNSPGANVLTF.

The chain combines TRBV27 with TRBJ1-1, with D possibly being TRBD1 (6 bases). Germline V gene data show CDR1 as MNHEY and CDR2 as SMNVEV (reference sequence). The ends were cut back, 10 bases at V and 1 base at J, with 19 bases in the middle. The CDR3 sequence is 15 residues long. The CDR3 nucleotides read TGTGCCACCAAACAACAAGGGGGAAGGAACACTGAAGCTTTCTTT. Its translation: CATKQQGGRNTEAFF.

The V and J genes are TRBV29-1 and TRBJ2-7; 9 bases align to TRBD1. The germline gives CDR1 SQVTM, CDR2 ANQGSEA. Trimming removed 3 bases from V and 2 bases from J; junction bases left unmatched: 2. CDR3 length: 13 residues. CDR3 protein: CSVEGDRAYEQYF. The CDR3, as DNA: TGCAGCGTTGAGGGGGACAGGGCCTACGAGCAGTACTTC.

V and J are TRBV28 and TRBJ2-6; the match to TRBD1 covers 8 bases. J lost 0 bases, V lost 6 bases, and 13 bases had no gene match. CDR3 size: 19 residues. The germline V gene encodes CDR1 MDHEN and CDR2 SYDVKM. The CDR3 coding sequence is TGTGCCAGCAGGAGACCCGATGGACAGGGTTTCTCTGGGGCCAACGTCCTGACTTTC. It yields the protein CASRRPDGQGFSGANVLTF.

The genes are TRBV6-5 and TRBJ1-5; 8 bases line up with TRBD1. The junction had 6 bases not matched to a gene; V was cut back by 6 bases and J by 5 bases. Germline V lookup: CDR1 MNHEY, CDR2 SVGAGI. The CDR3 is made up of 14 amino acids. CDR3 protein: CASSRKTGDQPQHF. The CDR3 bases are TGTGCCAGCAGCCGGAAGACAGGGGATCAGCCCCAGCATTTT.

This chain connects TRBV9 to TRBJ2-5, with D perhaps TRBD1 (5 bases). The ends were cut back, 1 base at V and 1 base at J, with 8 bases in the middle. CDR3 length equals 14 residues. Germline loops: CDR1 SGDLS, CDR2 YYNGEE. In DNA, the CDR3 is TGTGCCAGCAGCGTATCAGGGTTCCAAGAGACCCAGTACTTC. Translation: CASSVSGFQETQYF.

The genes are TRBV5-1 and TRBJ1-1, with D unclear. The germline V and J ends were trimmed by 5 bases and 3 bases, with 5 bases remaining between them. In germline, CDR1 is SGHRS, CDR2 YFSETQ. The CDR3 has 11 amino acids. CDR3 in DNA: TGCGCCAGCAGGGAGGACACTGAAGCTTTCTTT. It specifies CASREDTEAFF. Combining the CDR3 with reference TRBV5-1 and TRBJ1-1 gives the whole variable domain KAGVTQTPRYLIKTRGQQVTLSCSPISGHRSVSWYQQTPGQGLQFLFEYFSETQRNKGNFPGRFSGRQFSNSRSEMNVSTLELGDSALYLCASREDTEAFFGQGTRLTVV.

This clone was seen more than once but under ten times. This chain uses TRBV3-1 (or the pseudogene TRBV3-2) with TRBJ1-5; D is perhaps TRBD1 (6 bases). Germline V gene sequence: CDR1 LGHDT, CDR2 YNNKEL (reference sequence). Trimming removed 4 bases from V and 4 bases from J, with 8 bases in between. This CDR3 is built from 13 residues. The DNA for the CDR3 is TGTGCCAGCAGCCTCACAGGGAATCAGCCCCAGCATTTT. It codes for CASSLTGNQPQHF.

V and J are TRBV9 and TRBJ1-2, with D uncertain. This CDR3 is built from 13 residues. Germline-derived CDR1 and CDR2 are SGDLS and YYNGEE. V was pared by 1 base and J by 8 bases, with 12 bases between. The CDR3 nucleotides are TGTGCCAGCAGCGTACAAAGGGAGGGAGGCTACACCTTC. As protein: CASSVQREGGYTF.

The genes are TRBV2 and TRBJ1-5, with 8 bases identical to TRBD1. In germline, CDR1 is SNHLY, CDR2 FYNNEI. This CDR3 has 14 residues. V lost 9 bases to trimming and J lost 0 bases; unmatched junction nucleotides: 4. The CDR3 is CASTGGHSNQPQHF. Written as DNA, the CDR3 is TGTGCCAGTACAGGGGGTCATAGCAATCAGCCCCAGCATTTT.

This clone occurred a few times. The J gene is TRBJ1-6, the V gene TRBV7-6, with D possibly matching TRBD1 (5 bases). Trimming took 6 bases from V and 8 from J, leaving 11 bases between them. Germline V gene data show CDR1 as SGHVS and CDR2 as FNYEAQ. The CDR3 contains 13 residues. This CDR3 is CASRPLGDSPLHF. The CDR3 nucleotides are TGTGCCAGCAGACCCCTAGGGGATTCACCCCTCCACTTT.

The CDR3 DNA is TGTGCCAGCAGTTCCCCAGGACAGGGCGACGGCTACACCTTC. Protein product: CASSSPGQGDGYTF. This sequence joins TRBV28 and TRBJ1-2; 8 bases fit TRBD1. CDR3 length equals 14 residues. The J segment lost 8 bases and the V segment lost 4 bases, leaving 9 bases of the junction unmatched. From germline, CDR1 is MDHEN and CDR2 SYDVKM.

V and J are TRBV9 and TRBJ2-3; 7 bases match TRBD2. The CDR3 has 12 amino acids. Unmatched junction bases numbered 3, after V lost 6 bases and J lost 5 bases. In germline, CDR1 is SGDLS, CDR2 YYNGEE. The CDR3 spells CASTRGEDTQYF. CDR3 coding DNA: TGTGCCAGCACTCGGGGGGAAGATACGCAGTATTTT.

CDR3 region: CASSRQASGGARTQYF. Written as DNA, the CDR3 is TGTGCCAGCAGCCGCCAGGCTAGCGGGGGGGCCAGGACGCAGTATTTT. This chain uses TRBV28 with TRBJ2-3; 12 bases are a match to TRBD2. Germline V gives CDR1 MDHEN, CDR2 SYDVKM. There are 16 residues in the CDR3. Trimming at V came to 6 bases and at J to 9 bases, leaving 13 bases not matched to a gene.

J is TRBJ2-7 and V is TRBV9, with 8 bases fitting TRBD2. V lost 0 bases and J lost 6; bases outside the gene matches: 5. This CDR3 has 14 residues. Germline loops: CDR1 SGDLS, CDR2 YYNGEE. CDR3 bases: TGTGCCAGCAGCGTAGCTACGGGAGGGTCCGAGCAGTACTTC. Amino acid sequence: CASSVATGGSEQYF. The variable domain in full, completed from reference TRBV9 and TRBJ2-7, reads DSGVTQTPKHLITATGQRVTLRCSPRSGDLSVYWYQQSLDQGLQFLIQYYNGEERAKGNILERFSAQQFPDLHSELNLSSLELGDSALYFCASSVATGGSEQYFGPGTRLTVT.

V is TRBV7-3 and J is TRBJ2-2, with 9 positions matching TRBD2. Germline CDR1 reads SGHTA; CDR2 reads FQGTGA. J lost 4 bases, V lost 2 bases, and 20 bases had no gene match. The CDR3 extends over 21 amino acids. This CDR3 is CASSLPPTGRRGGYSTGELFF. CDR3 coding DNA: TGTGCCAGCAGCTTACCCCCAACGGGCCGGCGGGGGGGCTATAGCACCGGGGAGCTGTTTTTT.

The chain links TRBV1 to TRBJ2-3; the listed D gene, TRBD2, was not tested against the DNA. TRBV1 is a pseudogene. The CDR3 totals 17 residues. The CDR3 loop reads CTSSPQGLADATDTQYF. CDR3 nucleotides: TGCACCAGCAGCCCACAGGGACTAGCGGACGCCACAGATACGCAGTATTTT.

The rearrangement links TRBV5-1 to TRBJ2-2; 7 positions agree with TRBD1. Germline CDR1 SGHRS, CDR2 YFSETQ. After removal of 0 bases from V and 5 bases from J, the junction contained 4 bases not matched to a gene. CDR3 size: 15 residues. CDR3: CASSLADRETGELFF. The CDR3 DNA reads TGCGCCAGCAGCTTGGCCGACAGGGAGACCGGGGAGCTGTTTTTT. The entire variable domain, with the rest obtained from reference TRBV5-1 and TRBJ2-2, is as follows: KAGVTQTPRYLIKTRGQQVTLSCSPISGHRSVSWYQQTPGQGLQFLFEYFSETQRNKGNFPGRFSGRQFSNSRSEMNVSTLELGDSALYLCASSLADRETGELFFGEGSRLTVL.

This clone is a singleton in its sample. The DNA of the CDR3 is TGTGCCAGCTCACCGTCTCAGGTCGGTAAGACTGAAGCTTTCTTT. Its protein product is CASSPSQVGKTEAFF. V is TRBV18 and J is TRBJ1-1, with D unresolved. Trimming left V 3 bases short and J 5 bases short, with 16 bases between. The germline V gene has CDR1 KGHSH and CDR2 LQKENI. This CDR3 is 15 amino acids long.

As DNA, the CDR3 is TGTGCCAGCAGGACGACAGGGATAGAGACCCAGTACTTC. Its protein is CASRTTGIETQYF. This chain connects TRBV12-3 or TRBV12-4 to TRBJ2-5, with 7 positions matching TRBD1. There are 13 residues in the CDR3. The V and J ends lost 6 bases and 4 bases, in that order; junction bases with no gene match: 5.

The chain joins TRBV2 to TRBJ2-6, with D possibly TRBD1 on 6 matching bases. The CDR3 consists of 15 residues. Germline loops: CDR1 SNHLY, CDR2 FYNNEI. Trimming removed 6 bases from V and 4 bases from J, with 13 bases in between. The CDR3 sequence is CASSIQGAGANVLTF. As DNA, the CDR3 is TGTGCCAGCAGCATACAGGGAGCCGGGGCCAACGTCCTGACTTTC.